The 14 T cell receptor beta chains below come from one sample, sequenced in a study of human T cells and chemical hapten exposure. TCRdb re-called the RACE reads through MiXCR, storing one row per CDR3 protein. The sample lists approximately 100,000 distinct CDR3 sequences, less than 10% occurring once. Time point indicated: patch test 2, 6 weeks after DPC sensitization. Sample treatment: therapeutic diphenylcyclopropenone sensitization with weekly scalp DPC. The sequencing used whole blood, collected in connection with sensitization to the hapten diphenylcyclopropenone (DPC). All receptors derive from a woman aged 40-49 years with alopecia areata. Some clones in this sample may be carry-over from other donors' samples.

This clonotype was seen ten or more times. The rearrangement uses TRBV12-5 and TRBJ1-5; D gene unclear. The germline gives CDR1 LGHNT, CDR2 FRNRAP. V was clipped by 6 bases and J by 1 base, with 19 bases between them. The CDR3 is 17 residues long. CDR3 in amino acids: CASGPPAGEGSNQPQHF. Written as DNA, the CDR3 is TGTGCTAGTGGCCCTCCGGCGGGCGAGGGAAGCAATCAGCCCCAGCATTTT.

A word on this clonotype: Being one base from a much bigger clone, this may be a read error. The chain carries TRBV27 and TRBJ2-2; D unresolved. CDR3 length: 14 residues. Germline V lookup: CDR1 MNHEY, CDR2 SMNVEV (reference sequence). CDR3 loop: CTSSLMANTGELFF. The CDR3 DNA reads TGTACCAGCAGTTTGATGGCGAACACCGGGGAGCTGTTTTTT.

Ten or more counts support this clonotype. This chain links TRBV12-3 or TRBV12-4 with TRBJ2-7; 11 bases agree with TRBD1. CDR3 length: 15 residues. V lost 2 bases and J lost 5; bases outside the gene matches: 5. The CDR3 coding sequence is TGTGCCAGCAGTTTACGGGGACAGGGGGTGGACGAGCAGTACTTC. Translating gives CASSLRGQGVDEQYF.

The chain joins TRBV6-2 or TRBV6-3 to TRBJ1-4, with D maybe TRBD1 (5 bases). The length of the CDR3 is 15 residues. V lost 0 bases, J lost 3 bases, and 8 bases lay in between. CDR1 and CDR2 (germline): MNHEY, SVGEGT. The CDR3 region is CASSYSKQANEKLFF. The CDR3, as DNA: TGTGCCAGCAGTTACTCGAAACAGGCTAATGAAAAACTGTTTTTT.

This clonotype has at least ten counts. The V and J genes are TRBV3-1 and TRBJ1-1; no clear D. The CDR3 totals 14 residues. The V end was cut by 5 bases, the J end by 8 bases, with 18 bases between. In germline, CDR1 is LGHDT, CDR2 YNNKEL (reference sequence). The CDR3 sequence is CASSIRTADPEAFF. The CDR3 DNA reads as TGTGCCAGCAGCATTCGCACGGCCGACCCAGAAGCTTTCTTT.

In this sample, this clonotype turned up a few times. The V gene is TRBV18, the J gene TRBJ2-7; a weak D match, TRBD1 (5 bases). The CDR3 sequence is 14 residues long. Germline loops: CDR1 KGHSH, CDR2 LQKENI. V lost 5 bases and J lost 1, with 12 bases in between. The CDR3 nucleotides are TGTGCCAGCTCAAAGGCAGGGTGGTCCTACGAGCAGTACTTC. Residues: CASSKAGWSYEQYF.

In this sample, this clonotype turned up many times. CDR3 residues: CASSLFTDYQPQHF. In nucleotides, the CDR3 is TGTGCCAGCAGCTTATTCACGGACTATCAGCCCCAGCATTTT. V and J are TRBV7-2 and TRBJ1-5; D gene unclear. Trimming pared 2 bases from V and 5 bases from J, leaving 10 bases between. This CDR3 contains 14 residues. Per the germline V gene, CDR1 is SGHTA and CDR2 is FQGNSA. The variable domain in full, with the rest retrieved from reference TRBV7-2 and TRBJ1-5, is GAGVSQSPSNKVTEKGKDVELRCDPISGHTALYWYRQSLGQGLEFLIYFQGNSAPDKSGLPSDRFSAERTGGSVSTLTIQRTQQEDSAVYLCASSLFTDYQPQHFGDGTRLSIL.

In this sample, this clonotype turned up a few times. V gene TRBV6-6 combines with J gene TRBJ1-5; 8 bases map to TRBD1. Germline lookup yields CDR1 MNHNY and CDR2 SVGAGI (reference sequence). V was clipped by 5 bases and J by 8 bases; unmatched bases: 14. The CDR3 has 16 amino acids. The CDR3 here is CASSQSRTGRIEPQHF. The CDR3 nucleotides read TGTGCCAGCAGTCAATCGAGGACAGGGAGAATCGAGCCCCAGCATTTT.

The sample holds a few counts of this clonotype. The J gene is TRBJ2-2, the V gene TRBV6-2 or TRBV6-3, with 8 bases aligning to TRBD1. The V segment lost 5 bases and the J segment 5 bases; nucleotides outside the gene matches: 4. This CDR3 is built from 14 residues. Germline-derived CDR1 and CDR2 are MNHEY and SVGEGT. The CDR3 protein is CASSAGGLTGELFF. The CDR3 DNA is TGTGCCAGCAGTGCAGGGGGCTTGACCGGGGAGCTGTTTTTT.

The table lists this clonotype with many counts. The V call is TRBV5-5, the J call TRBJ1-6; 7 nucleotides match TRBD1. This CDR3 region has 17 residues. The ends lost 2 bases at V and 4 bases at J; junction bases unmatched: 9. The germline V gene encodes CDR1 SGHKS and CDR2 YYEKEE (reference sequence). Here the CDR3 reads CASSLAPQGSYNSPLHF. CDR3 coding DNA: TGTGCCAGCAGCTTAGCGCCACAGGGGAGTTATAATTCACCCCTCCACTTT.

This clonotype was seen repeatedly, ten times or more. The chain carries TRBV12-3 or TRBV12-4 and TRBJ1-3; 7 nucleotides match TRBD1. The V gene end was trimmed by 5 bases and the J gene end by 4 bases; junction bases not matched to a gene: 5. This CDR3 has 14 amino acids. DNA for the CDR3: TGTGCCAGCAGTGTACAGGGGAGCGGAAACACCATATATTTT. Amino acid sequence: CASSVQGSGNTIYF.

The table lists this clonotype with a few counts. The chain recombines TRBV29-1 with TRBJ2-7, with D tentatively TRBD1 (6 bases). The length of the CDR3 is 12 residues. V dropped 7 bases and J dropped 1 base, with 11 bases sitting between them. Germline-derived CDR1 and CDR2 are SQVTM and ANQGSEA. The CDR3 loop is CSAGTRSYEQYF. CDR3 in DNA: TGCAGCGCCGGGACACGGTCCTACGAGCAGTACTTC.

This clonotype was recorded at least ten times. The chain employs TRBV27 and TRBJ2-3; no clear D. This CDR3 comprises 16 residues. Trimming removed 5 bases at V and 0 bases at J, with 15 bases between. CDR1 and CDR2 (germline): MNHEY, SMNVEV (reference sequence). CDR3 protein: CASSTRPFTSTDTQYF. In DNA, the CDR3 is TGTGCCAGCAGTACTCGGCCCTTTACTAGCACAGATACGCAGTATTTT.

This clonotype showed up just a few times. The genes are TRBV5-1 and TRBJ1-1; D ambiguous. The CDR3 covers 14 residues. Trimming stripped 5 bases from V and 1 base from J, with 12 bases between. Germline lookup yields CDR1 SGHRS and CDR2 YFSETQ. CDR3 sequence reads: CASRSLEGNTEAFF. CDR3 bases: TGCGCCAGCAGGTCCCTTGAGGGGAACACTGAAGCTTTCTTT.